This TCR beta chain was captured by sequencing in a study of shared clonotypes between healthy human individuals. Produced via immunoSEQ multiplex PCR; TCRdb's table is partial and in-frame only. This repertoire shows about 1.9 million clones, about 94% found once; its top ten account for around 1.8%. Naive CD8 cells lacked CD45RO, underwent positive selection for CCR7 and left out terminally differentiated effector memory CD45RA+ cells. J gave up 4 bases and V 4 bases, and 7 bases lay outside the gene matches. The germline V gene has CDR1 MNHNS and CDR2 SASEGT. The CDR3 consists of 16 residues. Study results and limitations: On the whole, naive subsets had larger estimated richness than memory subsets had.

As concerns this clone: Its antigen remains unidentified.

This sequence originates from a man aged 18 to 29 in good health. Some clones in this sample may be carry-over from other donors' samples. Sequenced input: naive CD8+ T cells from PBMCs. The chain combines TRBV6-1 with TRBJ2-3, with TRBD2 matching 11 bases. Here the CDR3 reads CASSGQLAGVPDTQYF. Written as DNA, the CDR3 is TGTGCCAGCAGTGGACAACTAGCGGGGGTCCCAGATACGCAGTATTTT.